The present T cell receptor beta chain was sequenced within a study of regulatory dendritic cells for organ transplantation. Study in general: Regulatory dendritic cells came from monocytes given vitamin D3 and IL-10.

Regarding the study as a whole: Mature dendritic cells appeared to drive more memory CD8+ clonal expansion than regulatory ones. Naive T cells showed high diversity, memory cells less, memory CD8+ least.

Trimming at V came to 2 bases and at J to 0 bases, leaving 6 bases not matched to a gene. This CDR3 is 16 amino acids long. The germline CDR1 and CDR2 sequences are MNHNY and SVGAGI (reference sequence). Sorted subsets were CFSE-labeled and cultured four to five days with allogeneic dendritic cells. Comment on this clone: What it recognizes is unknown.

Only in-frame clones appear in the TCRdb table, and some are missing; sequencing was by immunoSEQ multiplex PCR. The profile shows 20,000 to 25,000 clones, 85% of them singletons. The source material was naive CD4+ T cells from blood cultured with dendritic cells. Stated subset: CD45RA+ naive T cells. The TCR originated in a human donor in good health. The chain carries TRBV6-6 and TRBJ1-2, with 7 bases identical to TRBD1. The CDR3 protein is CASSYGGGQSNYGYTF. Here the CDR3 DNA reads TGTGCCAGCAGTTACGGGGGGGGACAGTCTAACTATGGCTACACCTTC.